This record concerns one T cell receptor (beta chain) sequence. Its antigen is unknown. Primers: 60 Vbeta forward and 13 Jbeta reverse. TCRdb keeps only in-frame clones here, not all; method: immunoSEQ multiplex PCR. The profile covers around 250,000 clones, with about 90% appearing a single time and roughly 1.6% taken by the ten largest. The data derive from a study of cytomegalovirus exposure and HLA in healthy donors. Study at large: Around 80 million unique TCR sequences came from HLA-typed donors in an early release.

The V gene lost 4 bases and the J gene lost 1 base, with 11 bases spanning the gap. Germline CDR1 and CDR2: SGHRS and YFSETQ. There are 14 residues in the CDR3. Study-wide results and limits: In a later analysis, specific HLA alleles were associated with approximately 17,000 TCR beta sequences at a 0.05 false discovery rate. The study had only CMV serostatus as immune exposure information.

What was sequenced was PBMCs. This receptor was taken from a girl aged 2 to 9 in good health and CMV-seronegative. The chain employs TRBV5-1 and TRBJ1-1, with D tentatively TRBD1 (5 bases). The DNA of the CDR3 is TGCGCCAGCAGCCCATTAGGGGCGAACACTGAAGCTTTCTTT. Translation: CASSPLGANTEAFF.